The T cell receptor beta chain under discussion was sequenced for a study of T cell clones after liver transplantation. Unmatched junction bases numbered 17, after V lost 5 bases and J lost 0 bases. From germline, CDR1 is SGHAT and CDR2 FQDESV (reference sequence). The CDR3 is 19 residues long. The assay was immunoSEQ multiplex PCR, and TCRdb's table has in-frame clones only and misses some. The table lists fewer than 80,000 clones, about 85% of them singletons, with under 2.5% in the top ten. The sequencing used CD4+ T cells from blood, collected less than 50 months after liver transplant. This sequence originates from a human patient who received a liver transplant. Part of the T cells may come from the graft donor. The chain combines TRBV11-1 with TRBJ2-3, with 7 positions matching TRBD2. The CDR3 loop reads CASSPLNLADHTSTDTQYF. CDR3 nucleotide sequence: TGTGCCAGCAGCCCGTTAAACCTAGCGGACCACACTAGCACAGATACGCAGTATTTT. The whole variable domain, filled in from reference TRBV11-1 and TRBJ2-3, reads EAEVAQSPRYKITEKSQAVAFWCDPISGHATLYWYRQILGQGPELLVQFQDESVVDDSQLPKDRFSAERLKGVDSTLKIQPAELGDSAMYLCASSPLNLADHTSTDTQYFGPGTRLTVL.